This T cell receptor beta chain was recovered during a study of T cells in Graves' hyperthyroidism and ophthalmopathy. The study, taken as a whole, reports: Stable hyperthyroidism and ophthalmopathy were separated using 13 V-J signatures.

A remark on this clonotype: The antigen is not known. Here the CDR3 omits its conserved ending phenylalanine or tryptophan, so a read error is the likely source.

Recently diagnosed hyperthyroidism of less than 2 months' duration affected patients aged 18 to 65. The study left out patients who had uncontrolled infection, other autoimmune disease, pregnancy or lactation. The PBMCs were sourced from fresh peripheral blood (about 10 ml). This CDR3 comprises 15 residues. Trimming at V came to 5 bases and at J to 4 bases, leaving 5 bases not matched to a gene. CDR1 and CDR2 from the germline V gene are SEHNR and FQNEAQ (reference sequence). TCR beta CDR3 sequences were amplified from RNA transcripts. In the first-round RT-PCR of the TCR CDR3, the HTBI primer set was used. TCRdb processed the multiplex PCR reads anew with MiXCR; each CDR3 protein has one entry. The sample gives more than 95,000 distinct CDR3 sequences, about 45% of which show up once; roughly 25% is in the top ten.

Input material: blood. The clonotype was recovered from a man aged 35-49 years with Graves' hyperthyroidism. V gene TRBV7-9 combines with J gene TRBJ2-5; 12 bases are a match to TRBD2. The CDR3 spells CASSLPTSGGETQYC. CDR3 coding DNA: TGTGCCAGCAGCCTACCGACTAGCGGGGGAGAGACCCAGTACTGC.